This T cell receptor (beta chain) came from a study of memory CD4+ T cells and cytomegalovirus serostatus. Study-level results: Each of 67 CMV-associated TCRbeta sequences occurred in one to five individuals. A US-trained random forest predicted CMV serostatus with median AUC about 0.92.

As originally analysed: Out-of-frame sequences were removed, leaving roughly 2.1 million distinct TCRbeta sequences. Sequencing was performed with immunoSEQ multiplex PCR; in TCRdb, only in-frame clones are kept and a portion is missing. Clonal size and the V and J genes are those of that table, whereas D and trimming came from the DNA. The sample carries just over 40,000 clones, 70% to 80% recorded once. A remark on this clone: Its antigen remains unknown.

Single viable CD3+CD4+CD8-CD45RO+ cells were sorted as the memory CD4+ T cells. Serostatus was set by detecting CMV pp150, pp28, p38, p52 IgG. The origin of this receptor is an adult in good health and CMV-seronegative. Sequenced sample: memory CD4+ T cells from blood.

CDR3 region: CASSPLRGDSNEQFF. The CDR3 DNA reads as TGTGCCAGCAGCCCCCTTCGGGGGGATAGCAATGAGCAGTTCTTC. The chain is built from TRBV13 and TRBJ2-1, with 7 positions matching TRBD2. V was clipped by 5 bases and J by 6 bases; unmatched bases: 10. Germline V CDR1 and CDR2: PRHDT, FYEKMQ (reference sequence). The CDR3 is made up of 15 amino acids. The full variable domain, completed using reference TRBV13 and TRBJ2-1, is AAGVIQSPRHLIKEKRETATLKCYPIPRHDTVYWYQQGPGQDPQFLISFYEKMQSDKGSIPDRFSAQQFSDYHSELNMSSLELGDSALYFCASSPLRGDSNEQFFGPGTRLTVL.